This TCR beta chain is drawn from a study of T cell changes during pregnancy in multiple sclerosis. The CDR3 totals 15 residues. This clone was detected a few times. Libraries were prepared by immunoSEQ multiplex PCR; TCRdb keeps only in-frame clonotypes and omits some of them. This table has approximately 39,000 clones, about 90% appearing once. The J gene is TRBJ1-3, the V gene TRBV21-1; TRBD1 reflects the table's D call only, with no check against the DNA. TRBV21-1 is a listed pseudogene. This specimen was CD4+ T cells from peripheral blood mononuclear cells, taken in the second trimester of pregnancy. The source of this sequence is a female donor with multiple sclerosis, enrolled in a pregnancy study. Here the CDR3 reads CASSTEQGAGNTIYF. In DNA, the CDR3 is TGTGCCAGCAGCACCGAACAGGGGGCTGGAAACACCATATATTTT.